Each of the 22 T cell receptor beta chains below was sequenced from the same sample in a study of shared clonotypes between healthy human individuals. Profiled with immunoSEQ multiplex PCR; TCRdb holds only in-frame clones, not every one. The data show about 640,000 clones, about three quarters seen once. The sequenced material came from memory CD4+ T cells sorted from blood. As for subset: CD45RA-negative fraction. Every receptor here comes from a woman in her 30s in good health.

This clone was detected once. The CDR3 loop is CASSNRDRGSDEQYF. In nucleotides, the CDR3 is TGCGCCAGCAGCAACCGGGACAGGGGTAGTGACGAGCAGTACTTC. J is TRBJ2-7 and V is TRBV5-1; TRBD1 matches at 10 bases. CDR3 size: 15 residues. V shed 4 bases and J 5 bases; nucleotides not matched to a gene: 9. Looked up from germline, CDR1 is SGHRS and CDR2 is YFSETQ.

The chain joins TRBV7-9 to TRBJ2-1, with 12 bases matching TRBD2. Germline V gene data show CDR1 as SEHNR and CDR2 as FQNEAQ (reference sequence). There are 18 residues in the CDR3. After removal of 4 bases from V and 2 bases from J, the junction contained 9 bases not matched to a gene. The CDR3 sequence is CASSSSPLAGGTYNEQFF. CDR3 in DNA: TGTGCCAGCAGCTCCTCGCCACTAGCGGGAGGAACCTACAATGAGCAGTTCTTC.

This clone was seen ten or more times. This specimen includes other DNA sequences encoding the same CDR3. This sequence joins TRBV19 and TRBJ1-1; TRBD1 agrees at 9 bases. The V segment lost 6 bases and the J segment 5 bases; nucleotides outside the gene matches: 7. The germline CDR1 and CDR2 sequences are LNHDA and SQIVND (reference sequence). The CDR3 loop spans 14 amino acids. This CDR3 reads CASSPDRGGTEAFF. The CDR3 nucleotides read TGTGCCAGTAGCCCCGACAGGGGGGGAACTGAAGCTTTCTTT.

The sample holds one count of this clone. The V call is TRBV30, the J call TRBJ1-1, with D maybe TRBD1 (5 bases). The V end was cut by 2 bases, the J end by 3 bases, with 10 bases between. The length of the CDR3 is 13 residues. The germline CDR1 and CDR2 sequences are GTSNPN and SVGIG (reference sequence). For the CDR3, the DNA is TGTGCCTGGAGTACCCAGGGTGACACTGAAGCTTTCTTT. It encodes CAWSTQGDTEAFF.

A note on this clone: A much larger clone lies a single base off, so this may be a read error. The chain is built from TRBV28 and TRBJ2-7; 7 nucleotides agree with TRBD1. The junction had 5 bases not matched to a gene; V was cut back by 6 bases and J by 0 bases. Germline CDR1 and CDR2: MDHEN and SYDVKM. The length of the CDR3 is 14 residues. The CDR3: CASSPDRSSYEQYF. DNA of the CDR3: TGTGCCAGCAGCCCGGACAGGAGCTCCTACGAGCAGTACTTC.

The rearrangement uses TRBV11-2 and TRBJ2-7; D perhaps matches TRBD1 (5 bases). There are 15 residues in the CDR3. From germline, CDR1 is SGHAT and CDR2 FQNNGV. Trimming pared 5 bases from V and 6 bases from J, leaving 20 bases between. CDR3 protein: CASSPRTSPGSEQYF. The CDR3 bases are TGTGCCAGCAGCCCCCGGACAAGTCCAGGTAGCGAGCAGTACTTC.

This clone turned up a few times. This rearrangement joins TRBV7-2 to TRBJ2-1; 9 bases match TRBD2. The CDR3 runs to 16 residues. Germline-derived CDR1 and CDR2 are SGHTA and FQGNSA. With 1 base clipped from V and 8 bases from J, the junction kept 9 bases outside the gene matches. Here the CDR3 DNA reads TGTGCCAGCAGCTTAGGTGCACTAGCGGGCCCCCATGAGCAGTTCTTC. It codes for CASSLGALAGPHEQFF.

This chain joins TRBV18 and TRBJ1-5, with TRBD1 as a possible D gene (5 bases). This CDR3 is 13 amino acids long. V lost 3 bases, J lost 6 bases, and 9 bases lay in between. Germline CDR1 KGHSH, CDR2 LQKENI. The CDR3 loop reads CASSPGVGQPQHF. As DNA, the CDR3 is TGTGCCAGCTCACCGGGGGTGGGTCAGCCCCAGCATTTT.

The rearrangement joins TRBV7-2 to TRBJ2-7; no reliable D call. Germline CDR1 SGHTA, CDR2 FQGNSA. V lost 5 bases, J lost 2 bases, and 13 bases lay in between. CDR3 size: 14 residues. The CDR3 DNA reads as TGTGCCAGCAGCGCCCCTGGCGGACCCTACGAGCAGTACTTC. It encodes CASSAPGGPYEQYF.

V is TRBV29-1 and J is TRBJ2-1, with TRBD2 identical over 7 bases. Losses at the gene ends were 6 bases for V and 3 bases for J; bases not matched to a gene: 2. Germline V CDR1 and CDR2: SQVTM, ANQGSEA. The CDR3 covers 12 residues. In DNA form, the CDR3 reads TGCAGCGTCGGGGAGGGCTACAATGAGCAGTTCTTC. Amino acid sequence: CSVGEGYNEQFF.

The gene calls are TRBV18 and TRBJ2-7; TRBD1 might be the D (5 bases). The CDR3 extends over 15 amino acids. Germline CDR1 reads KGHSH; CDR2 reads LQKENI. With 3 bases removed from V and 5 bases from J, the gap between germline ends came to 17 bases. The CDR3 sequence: CASSPASGRADEQYF. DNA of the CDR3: TGTGCCAGCTCACCCGCCTCGGGCAGGGCCGACGAGCAGTACTTC.

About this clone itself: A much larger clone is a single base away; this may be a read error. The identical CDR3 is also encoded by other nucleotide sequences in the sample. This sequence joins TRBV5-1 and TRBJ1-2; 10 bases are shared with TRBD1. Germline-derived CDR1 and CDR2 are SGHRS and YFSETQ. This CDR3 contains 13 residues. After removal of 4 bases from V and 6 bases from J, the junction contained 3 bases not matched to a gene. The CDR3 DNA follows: TGCGCCAGCAGCGCCGGGACAGGGGATGGCTACACCTTC. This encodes CASSAGTGDGYTF.

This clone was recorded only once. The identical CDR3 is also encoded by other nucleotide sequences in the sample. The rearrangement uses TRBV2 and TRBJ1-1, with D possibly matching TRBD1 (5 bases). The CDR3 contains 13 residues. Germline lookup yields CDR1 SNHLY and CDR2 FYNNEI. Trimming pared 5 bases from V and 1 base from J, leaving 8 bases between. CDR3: CASSRQRNTEAFF. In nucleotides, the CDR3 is TGTGCCAGCAGTCGACAGAGGAACACTGAAGCTTTCTTT.

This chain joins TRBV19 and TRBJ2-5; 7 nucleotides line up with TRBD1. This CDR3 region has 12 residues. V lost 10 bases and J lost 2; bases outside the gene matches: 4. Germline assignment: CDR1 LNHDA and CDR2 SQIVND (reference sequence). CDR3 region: CATRDRQETQYF. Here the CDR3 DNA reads TGTGCCACTAGGGACAGACAAGAGACCCAGTACTTC. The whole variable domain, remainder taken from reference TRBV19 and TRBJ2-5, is DGGITQSPKYLFRKEGQNVTLSCEQNLNHDAMYWYRQDPGQGLRLIYYSQIVNDFQKGDIAEGYSVSREKKESFPLTVTSAQKNPTAFYLCATRDRQETQYFGPGTRLLVL.

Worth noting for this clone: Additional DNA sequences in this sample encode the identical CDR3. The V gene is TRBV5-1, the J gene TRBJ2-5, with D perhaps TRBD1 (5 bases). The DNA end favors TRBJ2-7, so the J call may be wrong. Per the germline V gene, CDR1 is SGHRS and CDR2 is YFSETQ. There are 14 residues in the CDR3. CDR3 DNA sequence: TGCGCCAGCAGCTTGGGGGCAGGGCCTTACGAGCAGTACTTC. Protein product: CASSLGAGPYEQYF.

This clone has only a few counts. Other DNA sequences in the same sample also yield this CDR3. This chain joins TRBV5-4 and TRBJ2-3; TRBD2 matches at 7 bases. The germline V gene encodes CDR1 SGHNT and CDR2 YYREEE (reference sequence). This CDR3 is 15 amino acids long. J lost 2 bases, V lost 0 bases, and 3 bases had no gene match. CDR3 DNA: TGTGCCAGCAGCTTGGCTCTAGCGGTCACAGATACGCAGTATTTT. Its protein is CASSLALAVTDTQYF.

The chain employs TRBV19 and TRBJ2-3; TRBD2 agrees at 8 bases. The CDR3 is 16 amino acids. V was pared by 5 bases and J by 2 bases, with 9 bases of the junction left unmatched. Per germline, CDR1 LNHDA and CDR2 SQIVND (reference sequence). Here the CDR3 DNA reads TGTGCCAGTAGTCCCCTAGCAGCGGGAGACACAGATACGCAGTATTTT. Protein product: CASSPLAAGDTDTQYF.

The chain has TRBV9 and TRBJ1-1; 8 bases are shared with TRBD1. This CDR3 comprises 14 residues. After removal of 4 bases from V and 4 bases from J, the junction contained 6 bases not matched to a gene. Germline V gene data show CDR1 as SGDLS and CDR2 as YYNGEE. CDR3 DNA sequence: TGTGCCAGCAGCCAGGGACAGGTTAGCACTGAAGCTTTCTTT. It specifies CASSQGQVSTEAFF.

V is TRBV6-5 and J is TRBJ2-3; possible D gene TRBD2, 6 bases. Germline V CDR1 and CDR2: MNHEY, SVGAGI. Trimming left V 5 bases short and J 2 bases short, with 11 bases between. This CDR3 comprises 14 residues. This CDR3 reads CASSRRTNTDTQYF. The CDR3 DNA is TGTGCCAGCAGTCGAAGGACTAACACAGATACGCAGTATTTT.

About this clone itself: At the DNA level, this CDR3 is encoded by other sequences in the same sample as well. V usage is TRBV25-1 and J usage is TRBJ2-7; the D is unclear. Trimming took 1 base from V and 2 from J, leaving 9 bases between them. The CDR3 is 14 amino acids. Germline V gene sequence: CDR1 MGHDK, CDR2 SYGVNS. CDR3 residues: CASSESGRTYEQYF. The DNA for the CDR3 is TGTGCCAGCAGTGAATCGGGCCGAACCTACGAGCAGTACTTC.

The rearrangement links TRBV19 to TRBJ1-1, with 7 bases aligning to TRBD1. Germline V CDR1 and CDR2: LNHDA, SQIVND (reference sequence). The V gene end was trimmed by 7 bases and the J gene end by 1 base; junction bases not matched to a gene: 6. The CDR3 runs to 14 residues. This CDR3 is CASTLDRPNTEAFF. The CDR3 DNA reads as TGTGCCAGTACCCTGGACAGGCCGAACACTGAAGCTTTCTTT.

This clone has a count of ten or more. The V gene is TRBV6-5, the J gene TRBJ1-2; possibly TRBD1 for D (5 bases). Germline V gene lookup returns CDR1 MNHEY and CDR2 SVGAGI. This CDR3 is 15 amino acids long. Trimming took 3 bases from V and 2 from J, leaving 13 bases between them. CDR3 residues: CASSYDSPENYGYTF. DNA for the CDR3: TGTGCCAGCAGTTATGACAGCCCGGAGAACTATGGCTACACCTTC.